This T cell receptor beta chain originates from a study of T cell responses to AZD1222 COVID-19 vaccine (dated by TCRdb to the early 2020s). Broadly, across the study: AZD1222 recipients whose second dose came at about 4 weeks and those whose second dose came at about 12 weeks were combined into one group, since spike-specific TCR depth and breadth did not differ between the two schedules. Enrollment into the trials was organized by age into subgroups of 18-55, 56-69 and 70-plus years, and those subgroups contained about 160, 30 and 59 TCR-sequenced participants, respectively. A total of over 230 trial participants underwent TCR sequencing, of whom more than 200 had received two doses of AZD1222 and around 25 had received two doses of the MenACWY control vaccine. Summary of the overall study and its limitations: Conclusions about previously exposed vaccinees are limited, since just a handful of AZD1222 recipients were seropositive for SARS-CoV-2 at baseline. Reportedly, almost half of the unique spike-specific TCRs recognized epitopes lying outside the regions that are mutated in the B.1.351 and B.1.1.7 variants. Spike-specific TCR breadth and depth rose significantly after two AZD1222 doses compared with day 0 and with MenACWY recipients. Vaccine-associated CD4 TCRs spanned the whole spike protein, with dominant responses in regions 160-218 and 743-854. In the small 56-69-year group, the increase in depth fell short of significance, most likely because of low power. Participants were mostly white British and included more females than males, and it was suggested by the authors that clonal diversity may have been underestimated. Because no day 14 peak-response samples were available, repertoires were characterized only after the peak T cell response.

Trimming costs V 1 base and J 4 bases, and their ends lie 10 bases apart. The cysteine opens and the phenylalanine closes a CDR3 of 15 amino acids. Solely the CDR3 DNA is kept, with 45 bases framed from the first base. CDR1 and CDR2 (SGHDN, FVKESK) derive from the germline V gene. Worth noting for this clone: The specificity of this receptor is unknown. Base qualities are not recorded, but no much larger clone differs from it by a single base.

The time point tag for this specimen amounts to: baseline before first vaccination. The vaccinee samples were drawn from two UK trials, COV001 and COV002, one of which was a single-blind randomized controlled phase 2/3 trial testing AZD1222 (ChAdOx1 nCoV-19) in healthy adults. Trial participant PBMC samples were collected at day 0 and day 28 after the second dose for TCRbeta chain sequencing. The CDR3 regions of human TCRbeta chains were subjected to immunosequencing. Per the source publication's procedure: Repertoire TCRs were matched against a reference library of SARS-CoV-2-specific TCRs generated with the MIRA antigen-specificity platform. Breadth meant the fraction of unique TCRs that were SARS-CoV-2-associated, whereas depth meant the fraction of total T cells that were SARS-CoV-2-associated. Each spike-specific TCR was assigned to its reactive spike region and to a CD4 or CD8 class using the MIRA data. Log10-transformed breadth and depth values were compared by one-way ANOVA with Sidak's multiple comparisons tests. TCRdb carries this immuneACCESS record with in-frame sequences only. Its versions omit some clonotypes, under half of them owing to an unresolved V gene in the studies checked, with the rest unexplained. Clone size and the V and J calls come from that table; the DNA yielded D and trimming. The sample records 100,000 to 150,000 clones, about 90% of which are singletons. The leading ten clones occupy 1.5% to 1.7% of the sample.

The V and J segments used are TRBV14 and TRBJ2-2; perhaps TRBD2 is the D gene, with 5 bases matching. Sequences were derived from peripheral blood, sampled on day 0 of AZD1222 vaccination. The clonotype originates from an adult in good health. The CDR3 protein sequence reads: CASSQAGWVTGELFF. The DNA is as follows: TGTGCCAGCAGCCAAGCGGGATGGGTCACCGGGGAGCTGTTTTTT. Outside the CDR3, residues come from the reference TRBV14 and TRBJ2-2 proteins, so the full variable domain is: EAGVTQFPSHSVIEKGQTVTLRCDPISGHDNLYWYRRVMGKEIKFLLHFVKESKQDESGMPNNRFLAERTGGTYSTLKVQPAELEDSGVYFCASSQAGWVTGELFFGEGSRLTVL.